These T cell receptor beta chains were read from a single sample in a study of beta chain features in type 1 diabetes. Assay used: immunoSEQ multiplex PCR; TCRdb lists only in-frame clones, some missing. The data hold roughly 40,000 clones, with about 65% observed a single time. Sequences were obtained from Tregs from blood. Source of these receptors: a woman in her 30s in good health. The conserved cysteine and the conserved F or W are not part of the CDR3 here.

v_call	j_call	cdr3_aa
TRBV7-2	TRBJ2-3	ASSIRGTSLNTQY
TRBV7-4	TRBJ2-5	ASSLWDWRAEQETQY
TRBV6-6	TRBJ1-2	ASSPRGGDHLYGYT
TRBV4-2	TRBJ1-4	ASSQESGRGLDEKLF
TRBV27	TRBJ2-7	ASSFGTSGYEQY
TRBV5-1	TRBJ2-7	ASSRTGTSGVGSYEQY
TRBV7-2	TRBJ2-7	ASSLEVRTSGSYEQY
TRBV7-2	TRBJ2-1	ASSKNPAGGRNEQF
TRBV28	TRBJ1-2	ASSPPGVRGYT
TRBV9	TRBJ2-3	ASSVAPTSVRDTQY
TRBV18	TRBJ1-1	ASGAVNTEAF
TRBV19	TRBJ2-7	ASSQGAPPYEQY
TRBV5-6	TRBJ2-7	ASRSAGTGSTKQY
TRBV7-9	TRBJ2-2	ASSRKTSGSTGELF
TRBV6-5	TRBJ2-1	ASTAASLAGEF
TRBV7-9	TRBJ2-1	ASSFDTGSEQF
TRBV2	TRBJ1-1	ASMSQGGTEAF
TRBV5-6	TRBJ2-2	ASSLPGQLSSGELF
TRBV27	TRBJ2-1	ASSPTPRSEF
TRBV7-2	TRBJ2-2	ASSSSGVTGELF
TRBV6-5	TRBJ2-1	ASKGLAGSSEQF
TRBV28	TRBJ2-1	ASSSFGLAGHNEQF
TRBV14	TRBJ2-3	ASSQDWGILGGGKTQY
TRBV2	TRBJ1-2	ASSVGTGGIGYT
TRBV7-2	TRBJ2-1	ASSATSGAYNEQF
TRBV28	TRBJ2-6	ASSPGQGPLSGANVLT
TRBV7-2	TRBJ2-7	ASSVDFTPVYEQY
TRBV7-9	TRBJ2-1	ASSLRQNSYNEQF
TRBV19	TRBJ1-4	ASSIPPGEAKLF
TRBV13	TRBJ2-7	ASSLLAGGGYEQY
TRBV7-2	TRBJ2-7	ASSFQTGSEQY
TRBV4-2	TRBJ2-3	ASSEYGTSGTDTQY
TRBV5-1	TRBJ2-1	ASSSGTGKYNEQF
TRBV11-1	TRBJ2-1	ASSSYYSYNEQF
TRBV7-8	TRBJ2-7	ASSQGGQGAWSYEQY
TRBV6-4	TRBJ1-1	ASSQGWDTEAF
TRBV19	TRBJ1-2	ASSPGTVGYYGYT
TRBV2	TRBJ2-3	ASLGAPFSPTDTQY
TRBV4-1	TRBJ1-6	ASRLEAGINSPLH
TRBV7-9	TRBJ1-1	ASSFPRGPEAF
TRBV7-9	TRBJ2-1	ASSPGVRNEQF
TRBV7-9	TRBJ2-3	ASSLVRGTTDTQY
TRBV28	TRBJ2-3	ASSFTSGSTDTQY
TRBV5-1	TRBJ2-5	ASSYGLAGGLETQY
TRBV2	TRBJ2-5	ASRRDSETQY
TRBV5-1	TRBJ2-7	ASSFSGQINEQY
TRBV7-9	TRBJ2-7	ASSLGTIYEQY
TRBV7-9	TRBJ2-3	ASSVGQGVDTQY
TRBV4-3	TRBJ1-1	ASSQVRTQNTEAF
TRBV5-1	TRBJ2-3	ASSLTTGASDTQY
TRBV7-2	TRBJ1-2	ASSSGQGAFGYT
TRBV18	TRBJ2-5	ASSPPAAQTETQY
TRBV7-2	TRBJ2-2	ASSSGQYGELF